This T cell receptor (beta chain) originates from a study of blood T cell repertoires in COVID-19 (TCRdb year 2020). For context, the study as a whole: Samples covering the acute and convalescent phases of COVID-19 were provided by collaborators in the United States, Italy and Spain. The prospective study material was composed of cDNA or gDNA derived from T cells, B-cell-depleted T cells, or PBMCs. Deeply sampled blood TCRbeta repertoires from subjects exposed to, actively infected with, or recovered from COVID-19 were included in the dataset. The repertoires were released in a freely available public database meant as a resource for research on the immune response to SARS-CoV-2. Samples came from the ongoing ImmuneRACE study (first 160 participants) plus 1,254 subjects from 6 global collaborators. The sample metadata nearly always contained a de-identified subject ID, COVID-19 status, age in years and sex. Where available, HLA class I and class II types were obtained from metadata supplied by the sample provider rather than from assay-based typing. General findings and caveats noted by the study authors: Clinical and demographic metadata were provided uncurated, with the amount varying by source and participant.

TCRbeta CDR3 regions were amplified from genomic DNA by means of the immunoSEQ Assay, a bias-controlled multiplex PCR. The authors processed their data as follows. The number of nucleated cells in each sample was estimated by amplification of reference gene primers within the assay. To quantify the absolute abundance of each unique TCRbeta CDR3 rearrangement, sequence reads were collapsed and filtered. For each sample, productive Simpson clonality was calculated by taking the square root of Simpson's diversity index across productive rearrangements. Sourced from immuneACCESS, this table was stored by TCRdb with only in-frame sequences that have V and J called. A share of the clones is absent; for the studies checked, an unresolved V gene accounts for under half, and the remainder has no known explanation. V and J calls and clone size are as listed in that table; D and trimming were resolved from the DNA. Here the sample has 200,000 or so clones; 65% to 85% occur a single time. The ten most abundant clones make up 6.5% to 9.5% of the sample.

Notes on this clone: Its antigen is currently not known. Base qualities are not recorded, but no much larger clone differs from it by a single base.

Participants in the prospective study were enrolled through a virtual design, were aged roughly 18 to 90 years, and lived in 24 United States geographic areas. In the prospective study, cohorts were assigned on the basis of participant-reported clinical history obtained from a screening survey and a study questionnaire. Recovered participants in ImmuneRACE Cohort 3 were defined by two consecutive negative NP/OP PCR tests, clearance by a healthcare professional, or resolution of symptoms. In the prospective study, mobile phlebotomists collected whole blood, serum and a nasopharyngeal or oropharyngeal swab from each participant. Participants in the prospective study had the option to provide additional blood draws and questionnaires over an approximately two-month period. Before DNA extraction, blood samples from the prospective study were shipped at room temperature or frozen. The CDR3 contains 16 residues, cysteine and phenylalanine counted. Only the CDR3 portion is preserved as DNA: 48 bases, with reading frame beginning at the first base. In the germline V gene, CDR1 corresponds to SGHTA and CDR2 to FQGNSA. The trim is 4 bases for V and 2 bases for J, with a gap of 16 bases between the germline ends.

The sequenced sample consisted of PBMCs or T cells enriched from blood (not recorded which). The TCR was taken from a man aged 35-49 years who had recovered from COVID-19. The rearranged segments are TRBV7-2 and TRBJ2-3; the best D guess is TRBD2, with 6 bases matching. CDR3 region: CASSSSLAEFTDTQYF. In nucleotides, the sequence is TGTGCCAGCAGCTCCTCCTTAGCGGAGTTCACAGATACGCAGTATTTT.